This entry describes one T cell receptor beta chain. Trimming removed 0 bases from V and 3 bases from J, with 10 bases in between. CDR3 length: 15 amino acids. Per germline, CDR1 MNHEY and CDR2 SVGAGI. These data are taken from a study of beta chain features in type 1 diabetes. Expressed TCRB transcripts were sequenced because the isolated RNA had all been reverse transcribed beforehand. Repertoires were generated with immunoSEQ multiplex PCR, while TCRdb's copy carries only in-frame clones and drops some. The data contain some 150,000 clones, about 44% of them singletons. V usage is TRBV6-5 and J usage is TRBJ2-3, with D possibly TRBD1 on 5 matching bases. The TCR originated in a man aged 18 to 29 in good health. The specimen sequenced was Tregs from blood. DNA for the CDR3: TGTGCCAGCAGTTACTCGGGCAGGGTAACAGATACGCAGTATTTT. Translation: CASSYSGRVTDTQYF.